This T cell receptor (beta chain) derives from a study of T cell repertoires in cytomegalovirus infection. Study context: Both recently identified HLA-C-restricted and well-studied HLA-B-restricted CMV epitopes were used in the study.

TCRdb reprocessed the reads with MiXCR, giving one entry per CDR3 protein. The table has fewer than 900,000 distinct CDR3 sequences, almost 30% seen once. V lost 5 bases and J lost 9, with 14 bases in between. Germline V gives CDR1 MNHNS, CDR2 SASEGT. The CDR3 contains 13 residues. As regards this clonotype: Its antigen is unidentified.

The J gene is TRBJ1-5, the V gene TRBV6-1; a weak D match, TRBD1 (5 bases). The receptor was isolated from a human donor in good health (CMV status not recorded). Some clones in this sample may be carry-over from other donors' samples. Sequenced material: cultured CD8+ T cells from PBMCs, taken from culture after CMV antigen stimulation. The CDR3 nucleotides are TGTGCCAGCAGTTCGAGCCAGGGACGGCCCCAGCATTTT. It translates to CASSSSQGRPQHF.